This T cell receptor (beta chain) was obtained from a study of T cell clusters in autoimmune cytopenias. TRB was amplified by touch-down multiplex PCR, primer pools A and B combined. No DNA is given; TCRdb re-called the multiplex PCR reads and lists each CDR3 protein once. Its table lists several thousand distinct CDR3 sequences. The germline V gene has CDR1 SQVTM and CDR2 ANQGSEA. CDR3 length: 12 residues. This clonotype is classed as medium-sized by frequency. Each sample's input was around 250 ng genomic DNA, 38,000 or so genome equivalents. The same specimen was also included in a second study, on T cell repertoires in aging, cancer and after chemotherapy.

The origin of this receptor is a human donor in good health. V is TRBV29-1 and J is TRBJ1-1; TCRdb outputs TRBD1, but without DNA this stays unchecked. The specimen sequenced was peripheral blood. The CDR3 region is CSSGGGTTEAFF.